This TCR beta chain comes out of a study of radiotherapy plus CTLA-4 blockade in lung cancer. Study context: An objective response was seen in roughly 20% of patients, and disease control in 31%.

Here immunoSEQ multiplex PCR was the method, and the copy in TCRdb shows in-frame clones only, minus some. The sample includes about 49,000 clones, over 75% of them seen just once. Notes on this clone: Its specificity is unknown.

Study-wide results and caveats: Early blood T cell clone dynamics, with interferon-beta, were reported to best predict response. There was expansion of tumor-derived TCR clones in blood after radiotherapy plus ipilimumab.

Focal radiation with ipilimumab CTLA-4 blockade was given to patients with chemo-refractory metastatic non-small-cell lung cancer. With 3 bases clipped from V and 1 base from J, the junction kept 10 bases outside the gene matches. The CDR3 totals 17 residues. The germline V gene encodes CDR1 MNHEY and CDR2 SMNVEV (reference sequence). The sequences come from peripheral blood, collected from a patient treated with radiotherapy plus ipilimumab. This receptor was obtained from a human donor with non-small cell lung cancer whose response to radiotherapy plus ipilimumab could not be evaluated. The V gene is TRBV27, the J gene TRBJ2-7, with 9 bases aligning to TRBD2. CDR3 sequence: CASSLRKAGGQSYEQYF. In DNA form, the CDR3 reads TGTGCCAGCAGTTTGAGGAAAGCGGGAGGTCAGTCCTACGAGCAGTACTTC.